This T cell receptor (beta chain) was captured by sequencing in a study of OX40 agonist ivuxolimab in advanced cancers. The CDR3 totals 14 residues. Germline lookup yields CDR1 SGHVS and CDR2 FQNEAQ. Trimming removed 7 bases at V and 4 bases at J, with 16 bases between. Some clones are missing from TCRdb's copy, which holds only in-frame ones; the method was immunoSEQ multiplex PCR. The sample holds about 78,000 clones, roughly 80% seen once. This TCR derives from an adult with an advanced solid tumor such as melanoma, head and neck, liver or kidney cancer. The chain is built from TRBV7-8 and TRBJ1-1; D not resolved. Sequences were derived from CD4+ or CD8+ T cells sorted from blood, sampled in a trial of the OX40 agonist ivuxolimab. The DNA of the CDR3 is TGTGCCAGCATCGTCAGCATACCGGGCACTGAAGCTTTCTTT. Its translation is CASIVSIPGTEAFF.